Below, 32 T cell receptor beta chains from the same sample are listed, as sequenced in a study of blood T cell repertoires in COVID-19 (dated by TCRdb to the early 2020s). Library creation used the immunoSEQ multiplex PCR assay. In TCRdb, the immuneACCESS table is reduced to in-frame sequences with V and J assigned. These tables do not hold every clone; where another copy was compared, an unresolved V gene accounts for under half, and the others remain unexplained. For this sample there are some 300,000 clones; approximately 89% appear just once. The ten top clones hold approximately 7% of the sample. Sequenced material: peripheral blood. The receptor set was obtained from a woman in her 30s who had recovered from COVID-19.

The J gene is TRBJ1-4, the V gene TRBV28; the match to TRBD1 covers 8 bases. The CDR3 contains 15 residues. CDR1 and CDR2 (germline): MDHEN, SYDVKM. V gave up 2 bases and J gave up 8 bases; unmatched junction bases: 7. Here the CDR3 reads CASSLTGQGIEKLFF. CDR3 nucleotides: TGTGCCAGCAGTTTAACCGGACAGGGTATCGAAAAACTGTTTTTT.

This clone showed up just a few times. V gene TRBV5-1 combines with J gene TRBJ1-1, with D unclear. This CDR3 contains 13 residues. V was trimmed by 0 bases and J by 8 bases, leaving 11 bases between them. Germline CDR1 reads SGHRS; CDR2 reads YFSETQ. CDR3 sequence reads: CASSLGEGTEAFF. In DNA, the CDR3 is TGCGCCAGCAGCTTGGGGGAGGGCACAGAAGCTTTCTTT.

CDR3 amino acids: CASSYSSRGYGYTF. The CDR3 coding sequence is TGTGCCAGCAGTTACTCGAGCAGGGGCTATGGCTACACCTTC. The rearrangement links TRBV6-5 to TRBJ1-2; D is possibly TRBD1 (6 bases). V lost 0 bases and J 4 bases, leaving 9 bases between the germline ends. The CDR3 has 14 amino acids. The germline gives CDR1 MNHEY, CDR2 SVGAGI.

This rearrangement joins TRBV9 to TRBJ2-5; 11 positions match TRBD2. Trimming cost V 5 bases and J 5 bases; bases outside gene matches: 8. The CDR3 is 15 amino acids. Germline values: CDR1 SGDLS, CDR2 YYNGEE. CDR3: CASRPFSGGVETQYF. DNA for the CDR3: TGTGCCAGCAGACCATTTAGCGGGGGGGTGGAGACCCAGTACTTC.

The V gene is TRBV7-9, the J gene TRBJ2-5; 7 nucleotides align to TRBD2. CDR3 length: 13 amino acids. The ends lost 3 bases at V and 3 bases at J; junction bases unmatched: 1. Germline CDR1 is SEHNR and CDR2 is FQNEAQ (reference sequence). The CDR3 protein is CASSFLAEETQYF. The CDR3 region has the DNA TGTGCCAGCAGCTTTCTAGCGGAAGAGACCCAGTACTTC.

This sequence joins TRBV28 and TRBJ2-3, with 9 positions matching TRBD2. CDR3 length: 15 amino acids. V was clipped by 6 bases and J by 5 bases; unmatched bases: 9. CDR1 is MDHEN and CDR2 is SYDVKM in the germline V gene. The CDR3 DNA is TGTGCCAGCAGCCGGCGGGGGGGGAAGGTAGATACGCAGTATTTT. Protein sequence: CASSRRGGKVDTQYF.

A single count supports this clone. This chain connects TRBV11-1 to TRBJ2-7; D is unclear. Germline CDR1 SGHAT, CDR2 FQDESV (reference sequence). V dropped 0 bases and J dropped 6 bases, with 12 bases sitting between them. The CDR3 runs 14 residues. CDR3 bases: TGTGCCAGCAGCTTAGCGTTTGGGCAATCCGAGCAGTACTTC. Protein sequence: CASSLAFGQSEQYF.

The chain employs TRBV4-1 and TRBJ1-6, with a tentative D call TRBD1 (5 bases). Trimming took off 0 bases at V and 10 bases at J, with 10 bases between the two ends. This CDR3 is built from 14 residues. Looked up from germline, CDR1 is MGHRA and CDR2 is YSYEKL. This CDR3 reads CASSQDRANSPLHF. CDR3 sequence (DNA): TGCGCCAGCAGCCAAGACAGGGCTAACTCACCCCTCCACTTT.

V gene TRBV6-5 combines with J gene TRBJ1-6; perhaps TRBD1 as D (5 bases). V was trimmed by 4 bases and J by 6 bases, leaving 10 bases between them. The CDR3 contains 14 residues. Germline CDR1 and CDR2: MNHEY and SVGAGI. CDR3 loop: CASSLTVSNSPLHF. The CDR3 DNA sequence: TGTGCCAGCAGTTTGACAGTTTCTAATTCACCCCTCCACTTT.

The chain uses TRBV19 and TRBJ1-5; the D gene is possibly TRBD1 (6 bases). Between the trimmed V and J ends, which lost 3 bases and 5 bases, there was a span of 11 bases. The CDR3 loop spans 14 amino acids. Per the germline V gene, CDR1 is LNHDA and CDR2 is SQIVND (reference sequence). The DNA for the CDR3 is TGTGCCAGTAGTATCTCGCAGGGGTATCAGCCCCAGCATTTT. This codes for CASSISQGYQPQHF.

The chain links TRBV20-1 to TRBJ1-1; D possibly corresponds to TRBD1 (6 bases). The CDR3 length is 14 residues. Germline CDR1 reads DFQATT; CDR2 reads SNEGSKA (reference sequence). Trimming stripped 3 bases from V and 1 base from J, with 12 bases between. The chain's CDR3 is CSASIQGRNTEAFF. In nucleotides, the CDR3 is TGCAGTGCTAGTATACAGGGACGGAACACTGAAGCTTTCTTT.

This rearrangement joins TRBV4-3 to TRBJ1-1, with D perhaps matching TRBD1 (6 bases). V was cut by 1 base and J by 0 bases, with 9 bases left in between. The CDR3 is 15 amino acids. The germline gives CDR1 LGHNA, CDR2 YSLEER. The CDR3 region is CASSQGDRLNTEAFF. The CDR3 nucleotides are TGCGCCAGCAGCCAAGGAGACAGGTTGAACACTGAAGCTTTCTTT.

The J gene is TRBJ1-1, the V gene TRBV7-2; 9 bases map to TRBD1. Germline lookup yields CDR1 SGHTA and CDR2 FQGNSA. Germline trimming cut 0 bases from V and 3 bases from J; bases unmatched to any gene: 2. This CDR3 comprises 15 residues. The CDR3 DNA sequence: TGTGCCAGCAGCTTAGCGGACAGGGGATACACTGAAGCTTTCTTT. Translation gives CASSLADRGYTEAFF.

The rearrangement uses TRBV11-3 and TRBJ2-1, with a possible D match to TRBD2 (7 bases). The CDR3 contains 15 residues. The ends were cut back, 3 bases at V and 4 bases at J, with 13 bases in the middle. Germline CDR1 reads SGHNT; CDR2 reads YENEEA. The CDR3 reads CASSLRGGSYNEQFF. CDR3 in DNA: TGTGCCAGCAGCTTGAGGGGGGGCTCTTACAATGAGCAGTTCTTC. Full variable domain (rest looked up from reference TRBV11-3 and TRBJ2-1): EAGVVQSPRYKIIEKKQPVAFWCNPISGHNTLYWYLQNLGQGPELLIRYENEEAVDDSQLPKDRFSAERLKGVDSTLKIQPAELGDSAVYLCASSLRGGSYNEQFFGPGTRLTVL.

The rearrangement joins TRBV9 to TRBJ1-1; the match to TRBD1 covers 8 bases. CDR1 is SGDLS, CDR2 YYNGEE, per germline. Unmatched junction bases numbered 9, after V lost 6 bases and J lost 2 bases. This CDR3 has 15 residues. CDR3 bases: TGTGCCAGCACCCGGACAGGGCAAGGTAACACTGAAGCTTTCTTT. It translates to CASTRTGQGNTEAFF.

V and J are TRBV5-1 and TRBJ1-4; D gene ambiguous. Germline CDR1 reads SGHRS; CDR2 reads YFSETQ. The CDR3 runs to 14 residues. V lost 2 bases and J lost 0, with 5 bases in between. The CDR3 spells CASSFSATNEKLFF. The CDR3 nucleotides are TGCGCCAGCAGCTTCTCTGCAACTAATGAAAAACTGTTTTTT. The variable domain in full, completed from reference TRBV5-1 and TRBJ1-4, reads KAGVTQTPRYLIKTRGQQVTLSCSPISGHRSVSWYQQTPGQGLQFLFEYFSETQRNKGNFPGRFSGRQFSNSRSEMNVSTLELGDSALYLCASSFSATNEKLFFGSGTQLSVL.

This chain connects TRBV9 to TRBJ2-7; a possible D gene is TRBD2 (6 bases). The germline V gene has CDR1 SGDLS and CDR2 YYNGEE. Trimming removed 4 bases from V and 3 bases from J, with 14 bases in between. The CDR3 is made up of 14 amino acids. This CDR3 reads CASSPRDGSYEQYF. CDR3 coding DNA: TGTGCCAGCAGCCCTCGGGACGGGAGCTACGAGCAGTACTTC.

V usage is TRBV19 and J usage is TRBJ2-1, with a tentative D call TRBD2 (5 bases). Between the trimmed V and J ends, which lost 7 bases and 4 bases, there was a span of 8 bases. This CDR3 has 12 residues. Germline V lookup: CDR1 LNHDA, CDR2 SQIVND (reference sequence). CDR3 coding DNA: TGTGCCAGTACCGGAGGATACAATGAGCAGTTCTTC. Encoded protein: CASTGGYNEQFF.

Notes on this clone: Other DNA sequences of this sample code for an identical CDR3. The V call is TRBV19, the J call TRBJ2-3, with a weak D call TRBD1 (6 bases). The CDR3 spans 11 residues. The germline V gene has CDR1 LNHDA and CDR2 SQIVND (reference sequence). Trimming removed 5 bases from V and 6 bases from J, with 6 bases in between. The CDR3 coding sequence is TGTGCCAGTAGTGACAGGGATACGCAGTATTTT. This translates into CASSDRDTQYF.

The chain employs TRBV6-5 and TRBJ1-1, with no clear D. The germline gives CDR1 MNHEY, CDR2 SVGAGI. Between the trimmed V and J ends, which lost 0 bases and 4 bases, there was a span of 15 bases. There are 16 residues in the CDR3. In DNA, the CDR3 is TGTGCCAGCAGTTACTCGATGGCCCACGAGGGCACTGAAGCTTTCTTT. Amino acid sequence: CASSYSMAHEGTEAFF.

The chain is built from TRBV6-2 or TRBV6-3 and TRBJ2-5; possible D gene TRBD1, 5 bases. Trimming cost V 2 bases and J 5 bases, with 12 bases left between them. Germline V gene sequence: CDR1 MNHEY, CDR2 SVGEGT. This CDR3 is 14 amino acids long. The CDR3 DNA is TGTGCCAGCAGTTACAGCCAGGGTGGGGAGACCCAGTACTTC. It codes for CASSYSQGGETQYF.

This clone was recorded a few times. The rearrangement links TRBV12-3 or TRBV12-4 to TRBJ2-1; no clear D. V lost 3 bases to trimming and J lost 4 bases, with 7 bases between them. The CDR3 loop spans 13 amino acids. The CDR3 bases are TGTGCCAGCAGTTTTTATAGTTACAATGAGCAGTTCTTC. It encodes CASSFYSYNEQFF.

This clone has just a few counts. The V and J genes are TRBV19 and TRBJ2-2; no clear D gene. CDR1 and CDR2 (germline): LNHDA, SQIVND (reference sequence). The CDR3 is 14 residues long. V lost 0 bases, J lost 9 bases, and 11 bases lay in between. CDR3 amino acids: CASSIDPRPRELFF. CDR3 coding DNA: TGTGCCAGTAGTATAGACCCCAGGCCTCGGGAGCTGTTTTTT.

The J gene is TRBJ1-2, the V gene TRBV4-3, with D perhaps matching TRBD1 (5 bases). This CDR3 has 14 amino acids. V dropped 1 base and J dropped 3 bases, with 9 bases sitting between them. Germline V gives CDR1 LGHNA, CDR2 YSLEER. CDR3: CASSQGWGDYGYTF. In DNA form, the CDR3 reads TGCGCCAGCAGCCAAGGATGGGGGGACTATGGCTACACCTTC.

The J gene is TRBJ2-3, the V gene TRBV13; TRBD2 matches at 13 bases. Trimming took 2 bases from V and 5 from J; bases not matched to a gene: 13. Looked up from germline, CDR1 is PRHDT and CDR2 is FYEKMQ (reference sequence). CDR3 size: 19 residues. For the CDR3, the DNA is TGTGCCAGCAGCTTACTTGTACTAGCGGGGGGGCCGGGAGAAGATACGCAGTATTTT. The encoded protein is CASSLLVLAGGPGEDTQYF.

The V call is TRBV14, the J call TRBJ2-7; D is ambiguous. The CDR3 runs 11 residues. With 1 base removed from V and 6 bases from J, the gap between germline ends came to 4 bases. CDR1 and CDR2 (germline): SGHDN, FVKESK. The CDR3 spells CASSQGLEQYF. The CDR3 bases are TGTGCCAGCAGCCAAGGTCTCGAGCAGTACTTC.

This clone occurred a few times. This chain connects TRBV10-3 to TRBJ1-6; the match to TRBD1 covers 8 bases. V lost 4 bases and J lost 7; bases outside the gene matches: 6. This CDR3 is 15 amino acids long. CDR1 is ENHRY, CDR2 SYGVKD, per germline. The CDR3 reads CAISVDRGGNSPLHF. The CDR3 nucleotides are TGTGCCATCAGTGTCGACAGGGGCGGCAATTCACCCCTCCACTTT.

The chain carries TRBV2 and TRBJ2-5, with TRBD2 matching 12 bases. The junction had 2 bases not matched to a gene; V was cut back by 6 bases and J by 0 bases. From germline, CDR1 is SNHLY and CDR2 FYNNEI. The CDR3 is 15 amino acids. The CDR3 DNA reads TGTGCCAGCAGACTAGCGGGGGGAGACCAAGAGACCCAGTACTTC. It codes for CASRLAGGDQETQYF.

This sequence joins TRBV2 and TRBJ2-7; 9 bases map to TRBD1. V lost 9 bases and J lost 6; bases outside the gene matches: 6. This CDR3 has 12 amino acids. Germline V gene data show CDR1 as SNHLY and CDR2 as FYNNEI. In nucleotides, the CDR3 is TGTGCCAGAGAGGGACAGGGCGGCGAGCAGTACTTC. Translated, it gives CAREGQGGEQYF.

The chain joins TRBV30 to TRBJ2-3; TRBD2 aligns across 8 bases. The junction had 9 bases not matched to a gene; V was cut back by 4 bases and J by 0 bases. Germline lookup yields CDR1 GTSNPN and CDR2 SVGIG (reference sequence). The CDR3 contains 16 residues. CDR3 protein: CAWNRKERGSTDTQYF. In DNA form, the CDR3 reads TGTGCCTGGAACCGGAAGGAGCGGGGGAGCACAGATACGCAGTATTTT.

The J gene is TRBJ2-5, the V gene TRBV7-3, with D possibly TRBD2 on 6 matching bases. The CDR3 is 15 residues long. V was cut by 5 bases and J by 6 bases, with 19 bases left in between. Germline V gene data show CDR1 as SGHTA and CDR2 as FQGTGA. The CDR3 nucleotides are TGTGCCAGCAGCCCCGATAAAGGGGAGGTAAAGACCCAGTACTTC. Its protein is CASSPDKGEVKTQYF.

The table lists this clone with a count of one. The V and J genes are TRBV30 and TRBJ2-2; D remains unclear. V shed 0 bases and J shed 5 bases, with 7 bases lying between them. The germline V gene encodes CDR1 GTSNPN and CDR2 SVGIG (reference sequence). The CDR3 is 13 residues long. The CDR3 protein is CAWSVSSTGELFF. The CDR3 DNA follows: TGTGCCTGGAGTGTCAGTTCAACCGGGGAGCTGTTTTTT.